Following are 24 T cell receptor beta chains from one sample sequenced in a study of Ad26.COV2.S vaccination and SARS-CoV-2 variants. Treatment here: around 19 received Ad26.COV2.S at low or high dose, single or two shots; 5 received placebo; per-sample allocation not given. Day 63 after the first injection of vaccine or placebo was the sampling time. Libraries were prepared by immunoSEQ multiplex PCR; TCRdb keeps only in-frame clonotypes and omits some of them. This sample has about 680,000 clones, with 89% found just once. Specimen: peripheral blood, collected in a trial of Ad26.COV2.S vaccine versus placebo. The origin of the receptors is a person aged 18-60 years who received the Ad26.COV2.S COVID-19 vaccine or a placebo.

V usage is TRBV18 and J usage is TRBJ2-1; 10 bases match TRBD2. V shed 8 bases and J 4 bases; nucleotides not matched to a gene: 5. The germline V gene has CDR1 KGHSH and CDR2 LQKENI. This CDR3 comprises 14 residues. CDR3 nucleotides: TGTGCCAGCATTCTAGCGGGGGCTTACAATGAGCAGTTCTTC. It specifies CASILAGAYNEQFF.

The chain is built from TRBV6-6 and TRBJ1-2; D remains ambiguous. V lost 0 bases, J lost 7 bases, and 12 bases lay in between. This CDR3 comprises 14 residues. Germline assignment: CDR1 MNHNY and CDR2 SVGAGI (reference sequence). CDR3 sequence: CASSYSPAPGGYTF. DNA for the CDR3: TGTGCCAGCAGTTACTCACCGGCTCCTGGTGGCTACACCTTC.

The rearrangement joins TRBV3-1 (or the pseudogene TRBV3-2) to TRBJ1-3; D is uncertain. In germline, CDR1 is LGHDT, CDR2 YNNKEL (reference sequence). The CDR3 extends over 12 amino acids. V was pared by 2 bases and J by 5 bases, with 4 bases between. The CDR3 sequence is CASSQSRNTIYF. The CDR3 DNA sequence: TGTGCCAGCAGCCAAAGTAGAAACACCATATATTTT.

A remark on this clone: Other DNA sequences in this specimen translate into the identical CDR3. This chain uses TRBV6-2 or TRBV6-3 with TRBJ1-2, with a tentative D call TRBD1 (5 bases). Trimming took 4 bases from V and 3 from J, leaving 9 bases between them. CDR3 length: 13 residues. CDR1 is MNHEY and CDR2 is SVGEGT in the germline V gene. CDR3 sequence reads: CASSSGTYYGYTF. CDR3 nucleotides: TGTGCCAGCAGTTCGGGGACCTACTATGGCTACACCTTC.

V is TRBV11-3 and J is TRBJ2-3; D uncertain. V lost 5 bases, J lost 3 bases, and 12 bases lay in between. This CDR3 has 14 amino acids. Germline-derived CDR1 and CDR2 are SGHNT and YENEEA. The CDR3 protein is CASSLGGVTDTQYF. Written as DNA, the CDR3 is TGTGCCAGCAGCCTGGGTGGGGTTACAGATACGCAGTATTTT.

Here the CDR3 reads CASSQGLAGEDEQFF. In DNA form, the CDR3 reads TGTGCCAGCAGCCAAGGACTAGCGGGGGAGGATGAGCAGTTCTTC. This rearrangement joins TRBV4-2 to TRBJ2-1; 12 bases match TRBD2. V lost 1 base and J lost 8; bases outside the gene matches: 3. Germline CDR1 LGHNA, CDR2 YNFKEQ. CDR3 length: 15 amino acids.

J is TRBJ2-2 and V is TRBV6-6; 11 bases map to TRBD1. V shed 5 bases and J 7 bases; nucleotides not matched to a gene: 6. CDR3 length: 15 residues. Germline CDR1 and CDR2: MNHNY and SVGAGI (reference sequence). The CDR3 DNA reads TGTGCCAGCAGTCACCGGACAGGGGGCAGCGGGGAGCTGTTTTTT. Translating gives CASSHRTGGSGELFF.

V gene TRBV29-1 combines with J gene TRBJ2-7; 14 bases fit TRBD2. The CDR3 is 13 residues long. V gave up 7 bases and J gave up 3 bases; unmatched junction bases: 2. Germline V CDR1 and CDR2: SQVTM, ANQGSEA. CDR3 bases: TGCAGCGCTGGGACTAGCGGGAGCTACGAGCAGTACTTC. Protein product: CSAGTSGSYEQYF.

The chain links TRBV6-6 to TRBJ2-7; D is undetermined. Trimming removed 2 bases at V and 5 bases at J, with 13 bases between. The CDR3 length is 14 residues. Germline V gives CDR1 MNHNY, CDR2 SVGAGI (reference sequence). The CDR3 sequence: CASSYRVVTHEQYF. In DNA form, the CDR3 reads TGTGCCAGCAGTTACCGGGTGGTTACTCACGAGCAGTACTTC.

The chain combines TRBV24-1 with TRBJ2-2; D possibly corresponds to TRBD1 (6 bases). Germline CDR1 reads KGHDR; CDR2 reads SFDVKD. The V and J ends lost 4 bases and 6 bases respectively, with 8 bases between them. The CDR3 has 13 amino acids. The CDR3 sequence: CATSESGAGELFF. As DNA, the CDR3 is TGTGCCACCAGTGAATCAGGGGCCGGGGAGCTGTTTTTT.

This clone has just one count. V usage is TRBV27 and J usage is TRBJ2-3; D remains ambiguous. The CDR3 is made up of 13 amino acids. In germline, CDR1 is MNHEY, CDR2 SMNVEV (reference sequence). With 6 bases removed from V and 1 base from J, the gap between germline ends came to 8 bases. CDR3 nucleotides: TGTGCCAGCAGACTTCGTGGCACAGATACGCAGTATTTT. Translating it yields CASRLRGTDTQYF.

DNA for the CDR3: TGTGCCAGCAGCGGACTAGCGGGAGGGTGGGATACGCAGTATTTT. Residues: CASSGLAGGWDTQYF. The rearrangement links TRBV9 to TRBJ2-3; 14 positions match TRBD2. The CDR3 length is 15 residues. Unmatched junction bases numbered 3, after V lost 3 bases and J lost 6 bases. The germline CDR1 and CDR2 sequences are SGDLS and YYNGEE.

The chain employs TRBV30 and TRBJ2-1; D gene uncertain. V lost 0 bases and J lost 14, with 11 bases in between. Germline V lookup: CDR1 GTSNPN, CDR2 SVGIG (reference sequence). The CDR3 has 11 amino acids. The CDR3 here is CAWSVGQSEFF. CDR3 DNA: TGTGCCTGGAGTGTCGGGCAGTCGGAGTTCTTC.

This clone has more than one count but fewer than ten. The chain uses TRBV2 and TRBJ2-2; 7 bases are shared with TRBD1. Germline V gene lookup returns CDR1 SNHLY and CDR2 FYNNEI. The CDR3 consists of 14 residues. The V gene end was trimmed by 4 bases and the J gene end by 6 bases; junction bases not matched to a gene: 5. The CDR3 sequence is CASSGDRAAGELFF. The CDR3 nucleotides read TGTGCCAGCAGTGGAGACAGGGCCGCCGGGGAGCTGTTTTTT.

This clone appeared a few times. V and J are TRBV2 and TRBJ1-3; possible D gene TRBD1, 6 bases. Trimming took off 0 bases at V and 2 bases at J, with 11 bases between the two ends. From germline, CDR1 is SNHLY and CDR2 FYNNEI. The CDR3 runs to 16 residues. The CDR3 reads CASSEALAGAGNTIYF. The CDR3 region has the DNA TGTGCCAGCAGTGAAGCTCTGGCAGGGGCTGGAAACACCATATATTTT.

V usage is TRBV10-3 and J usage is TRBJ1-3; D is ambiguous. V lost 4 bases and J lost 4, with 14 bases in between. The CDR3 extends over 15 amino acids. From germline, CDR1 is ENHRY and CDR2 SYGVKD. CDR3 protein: CAISASRTVGNTIYF. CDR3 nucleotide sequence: TGTGCCATCAGTGCGTCCCGGACGGTGGGAAACACCATATATTTT.

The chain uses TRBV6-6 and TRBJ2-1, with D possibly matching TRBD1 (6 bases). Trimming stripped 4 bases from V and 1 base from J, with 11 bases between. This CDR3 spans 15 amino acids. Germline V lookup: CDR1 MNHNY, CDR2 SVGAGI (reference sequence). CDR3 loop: CASSSTGKSYNEQFF. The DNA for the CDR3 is TGTGCCAGCAGTTCAACAGGGAAATCCTACAATGAGCAGTTCTTC.

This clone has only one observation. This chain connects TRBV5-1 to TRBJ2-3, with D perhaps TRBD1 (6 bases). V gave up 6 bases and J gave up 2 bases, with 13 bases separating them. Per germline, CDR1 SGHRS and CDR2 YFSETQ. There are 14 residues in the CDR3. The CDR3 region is CASTLGASTDTQYF. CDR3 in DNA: TGCGCCAGCACCCTGGGGGCGTCCACAGATACGCAGTATTTT. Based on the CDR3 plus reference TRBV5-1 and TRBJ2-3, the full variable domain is KAGVTQTPRYLIKTRGQQVTLSCSPISGHRSVSWYQQTPGQGLQFLFEYFSETQRNKGNFPGRFSGRQFSNSRSEMNVSTLELGDSALYLCASTLGASTDTQYFGPGTRLTVL.

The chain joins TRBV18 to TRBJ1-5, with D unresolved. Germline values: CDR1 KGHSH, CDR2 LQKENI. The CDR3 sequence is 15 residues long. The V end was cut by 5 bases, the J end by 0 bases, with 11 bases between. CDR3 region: CASSTEPNSNQPQHF. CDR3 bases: TGTGCCAGCTCAACAGAACCCAATAGCAATCAGCCCCAGCATTTT.

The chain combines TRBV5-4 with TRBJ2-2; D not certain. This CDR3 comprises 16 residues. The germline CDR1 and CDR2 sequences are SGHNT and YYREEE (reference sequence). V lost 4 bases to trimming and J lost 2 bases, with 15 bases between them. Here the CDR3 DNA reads TGTGCCAGCAGCGTATTGAAGACCAAAAACACCGGGGAGCTGTTTTTT. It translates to CASSVLKTKNTGELFF.

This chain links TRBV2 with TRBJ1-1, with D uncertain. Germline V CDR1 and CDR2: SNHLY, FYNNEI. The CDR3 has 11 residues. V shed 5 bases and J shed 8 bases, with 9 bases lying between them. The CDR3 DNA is TGTGCCAGCAGTATCCAGGCCGAAGCTTTCTTT. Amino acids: CASSIQAEAFF.

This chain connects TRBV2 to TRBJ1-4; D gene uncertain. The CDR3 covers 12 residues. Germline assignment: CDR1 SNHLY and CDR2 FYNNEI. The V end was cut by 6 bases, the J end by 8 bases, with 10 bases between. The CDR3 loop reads CASRRVGEKLFF. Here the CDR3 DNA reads TGTGCCAGCAGAAGGGTGGGAGAAAAACTGTTTTTT.

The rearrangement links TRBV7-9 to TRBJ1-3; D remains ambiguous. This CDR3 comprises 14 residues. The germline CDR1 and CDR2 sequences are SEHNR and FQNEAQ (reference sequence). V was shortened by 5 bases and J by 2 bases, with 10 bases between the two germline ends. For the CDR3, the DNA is TGTGCCAGCAGCCCGGGGAGTACTGGAAACACCATATATTTT. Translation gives CASSPGSTGNTIYF.

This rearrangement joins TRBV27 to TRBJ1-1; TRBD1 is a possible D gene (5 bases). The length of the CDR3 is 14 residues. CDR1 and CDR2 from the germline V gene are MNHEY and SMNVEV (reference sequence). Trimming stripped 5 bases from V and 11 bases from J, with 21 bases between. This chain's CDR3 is CASSGRDHLAGAFF. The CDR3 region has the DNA TGTGCCAGCAGTGGCCGGGACCACCTAGCGGGGGCTTTCTTT.